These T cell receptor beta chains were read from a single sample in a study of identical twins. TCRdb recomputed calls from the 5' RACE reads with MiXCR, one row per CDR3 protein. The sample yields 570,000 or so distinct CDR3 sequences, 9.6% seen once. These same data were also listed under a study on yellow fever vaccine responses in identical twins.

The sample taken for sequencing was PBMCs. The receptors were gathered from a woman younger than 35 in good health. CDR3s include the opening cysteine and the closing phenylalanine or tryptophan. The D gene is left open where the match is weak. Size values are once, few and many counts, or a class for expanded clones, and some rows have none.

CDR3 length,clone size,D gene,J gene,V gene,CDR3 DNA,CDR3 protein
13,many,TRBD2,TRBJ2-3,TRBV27,TGTGCCAGCAACTCACTAGCGACAGATACGCAGTATTTT,CASNSLATDTQYF
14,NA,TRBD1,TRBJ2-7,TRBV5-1,TGCGCCAGCAGCTCGGGGACAGGGAAAGGCGAGCAGTACTTC,CASSSGTGKGEQYF
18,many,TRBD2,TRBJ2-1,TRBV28,TGTGCCAGCACCCTCGGACTAGCGGGGGGAAGCTCCTACAATGAGCAGTTCTTC,CASTLGLAGGSSYNEQFF
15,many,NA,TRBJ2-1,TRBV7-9,TGTGCCAGCAGCTTAGCTCGGGCAGGCTACAATGAGCAGTTCTTC,CASSLARAGYNEQFF
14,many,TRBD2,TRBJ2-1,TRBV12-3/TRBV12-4,TGTGCCAGCAGTACTAGCGGCGCCTACAATGAGCAGTTCTTC,CASSTSGAYNEQFF
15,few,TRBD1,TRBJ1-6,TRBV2,TGTGCCAGCAGTGAAGAAGACAGGGGGCGTTCACCCCTCCACTTT,CASSEEDRGRSPLHF
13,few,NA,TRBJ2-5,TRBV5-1,TGCGCCAGCAGCTTGGCCGTTAAAGAGACCCAGTACTTC,CASSLAVKETQYF
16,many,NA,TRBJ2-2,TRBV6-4,TGTGCCAGCAGTGACTCGAGAAAAGGGGACACCGGGGAGCTGTTTTTT,CASSDSRKGDTGELFF
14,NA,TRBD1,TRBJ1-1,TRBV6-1,TGTGCCAGCAGTGCGACAGGGACGAACACTGAAGCTTTCTTT,CASSATGTNTEAFF
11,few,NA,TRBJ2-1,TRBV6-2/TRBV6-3,TGTGCCAGTCTACTGAGGAATGAGCAGTTCTTC,CASLLRNEQFF
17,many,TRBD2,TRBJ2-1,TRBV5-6,TGTGCCAGCAGCTCCGGACTAGCGGGGGGGCCCTACAATGAGCAGTTCTTC,CASSSGLAGGPYNEQFF
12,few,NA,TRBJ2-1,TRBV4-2,TGTGCCAGCAGCCAAGAGGACTGGGCCCGGTTCTTC,CASSQEDWARFF
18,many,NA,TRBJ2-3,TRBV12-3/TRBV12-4,TGTGCCTGCAGTTTCAGCGAACCGGGACACAGCCCCACAGATACGCAGTATTTT,CACSFSEPGHSPTDTQYF
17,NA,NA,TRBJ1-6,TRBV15,TGTGCCACCAGCATTGGGAGGGCTCCAGTTTTAAATTCACCCCTCCACTTT,CATSIGRAPVLNSPLHF
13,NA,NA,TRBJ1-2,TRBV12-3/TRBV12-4,TGTGCCAGCAGGTCGGGGGGGGGCAGGGGCTACACCTTC,CASRSGGGRGYTF
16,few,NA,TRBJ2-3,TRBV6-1,TGTGCCAGCAGACCCCAAAGGAGGGGCTGGACAGATACGCAGTATTTT,CASRPQRRGWTDTQYF
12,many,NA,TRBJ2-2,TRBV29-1,TGCAGCTTCTCAGGGGTTACCGGGGAGCTGTTTTTT,CSFSGVTGELFF
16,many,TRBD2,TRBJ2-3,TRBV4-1,TGCGCCAGCAGCCAGGTTAGCGGGAGGAGCACAGATACGCAGTATTTT,CASSQVSGRSTDTQYF
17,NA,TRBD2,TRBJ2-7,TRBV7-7,TGTGCTAGCAGCTTAGAGGTGGCGGGGGGCTACTACAATGAGCAGTACTTC,CASSLEVAGGYYNEQYF
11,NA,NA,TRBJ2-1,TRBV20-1,TGCAGTGCTAGACGCTTCAATGAGCAGTTCTTC,CSARRFNEQFF
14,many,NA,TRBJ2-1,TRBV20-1,TGCAGTGCTAGAGCGGGGGCCTTTGGCAATGAGCAGTTCTTC,CSARAGAFGNEQFF
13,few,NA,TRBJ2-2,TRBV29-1,TGCAGCGTTGAAGGTTACTACACCGGGGAGCTGTTTTTT,CSVEGYYTGELFF